This T cell receptor (beta chain) was sequenced during a study of T cells in Graves' hyperthyroidism and ophthalmopathy. Study-wide results and caveats: Ophthalmopathy was separated from stable hyperthyroidism by a 13 V-J model.

RNA transcripts yielded amplified TCR beta CDR3 regions. The TCR CDR3 first-round RT-PCR relied on the HTBI primer set. TCRdb re-called the multiplex PCR reads through MiXCR, storing one row per CDR3 protein. The repertoire holds 650,000 to 700,000 distinct CDR3 sequences, with roughly a sixth as singletons. CDR3 size: 16 residues. Losses at the gene ends were 4 bases for V and 6 bases for J; bases not matched to a gene: 9. Germline CDR1 LGHDT, CDR2 YNNKEL (reference sequence). This clonotype was detected ten times or more. The antigen remains undetermined. The V call is TRBV3-1, the J call TRBJ1-4, with 9 nucleotides matching TRBD1. The source is a man over 45 with Graves' hyperthyroidism. Material: blood. DNA of the CDR3: TGTGCCAGCAGCCGCCCTACAGGGGGCCTCGATGAAAAACTGTTTTTT. It encodes CASSRPTGGLDEKLFF.